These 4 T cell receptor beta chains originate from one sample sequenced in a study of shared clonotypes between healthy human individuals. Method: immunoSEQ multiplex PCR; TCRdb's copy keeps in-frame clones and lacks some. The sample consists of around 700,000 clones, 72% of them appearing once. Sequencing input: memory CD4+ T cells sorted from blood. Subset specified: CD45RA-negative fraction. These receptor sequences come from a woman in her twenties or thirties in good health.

The CDR3 DNA reads TGCGCCAGCAGCAGACAGCTACAAGAGACCCAGTACTTC. Its protein is CASSRQLQETQYF. This chain joins TRBV4-1 and TRBJ2-5, with TRBD1 as a possible D gene (5 bases). Trimming removed 5 bases from V and 2 bases from J, with 9 bases in between. Germline CDR1 and CDR2: MGHRA and YSYEKL. CDR3 length equals 13 residues.

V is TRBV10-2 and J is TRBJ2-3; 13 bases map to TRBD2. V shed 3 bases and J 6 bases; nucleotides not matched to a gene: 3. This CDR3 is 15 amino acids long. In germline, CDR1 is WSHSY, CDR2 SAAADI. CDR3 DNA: TGCGCCAGCAGTGAAGAACTAGCGGGGGGGGATACGCAGTATTTT. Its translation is CASSEELAGGDTQYF.

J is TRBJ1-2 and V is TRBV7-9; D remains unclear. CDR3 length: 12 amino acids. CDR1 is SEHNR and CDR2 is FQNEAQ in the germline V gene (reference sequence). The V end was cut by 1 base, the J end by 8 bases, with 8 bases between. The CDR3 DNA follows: TGTGCCAGCAGCTTAGACGACGGGGGCTACACCTTC. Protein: CASSLDDGGYTF.

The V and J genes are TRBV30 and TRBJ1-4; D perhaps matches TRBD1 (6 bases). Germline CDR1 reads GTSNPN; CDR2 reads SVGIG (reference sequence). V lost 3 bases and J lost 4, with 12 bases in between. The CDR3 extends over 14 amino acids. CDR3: CAWRFLDSNEKLFF. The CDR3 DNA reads TGTGCCTGGAGATTCCTGGACAGTAATGAAAAACTGTTTTTT. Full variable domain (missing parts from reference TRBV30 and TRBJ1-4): SQTIHQWPATLVQPVGSPLSLECTVEGTSNPNLYWYRQAAGRGLQLLFYSVGIGQISSEVPQNLSASRPQDRQFILSSKKLLLSDSGFYLCAWRFLDSNEKLFFGSGTQLSVL.